Listed below are T cell receptor beta chains from one sample, sequenced in a study of blood T cell repertoires in COVID-19. The data were produced by immunoSEQ multiplex PCR, yet TCRdb's version contains in-frame clones alone and is incomplete. Here the sample spans about 150,000 clones, 75% to 90% being singletons. Sequencing was done on a sample of peripheral blood. These receptors were taken from a woman aged 55-69 years with COVID-19, enrolled during active disease. Both conserved end residues are part of each CDR3. Fields, in order: J gene, D gene, clone size, V gene, CDR3 DNA, CDR3 protein. The D gene is left open where the match is weak. Clone size is given for some rows only: seen once, a few or many times, or a class if the clone is expanded.

>TRBJ2-6|.|.|TRBV7-2
TGTGCCAGCAGCTTACTAGGCCACTCTGGGGCCAACGTCCTGACTTTC
CASSLLGHSGANVLTF
>TRBJ1-1|.|.|TRBV4-1
TGCGCCAGCAGCCCTAACCCGACAGTCGGCACTGAAGCTTTCTTT
CASSPNPTVGTEAFF
>TRBJ1-4|.|.|TRBV5-1
TGCGCCAGCAGCTTGGACAGGGTTGAAAAACTGTTTTTT
CASSLDRVEKLFF
>TRBJ1-2|.|.|TRBV6-5
TGTGCCAGCAGTTACGGGGGGACTAACTATGGCTACACCTTC
CASSYGGTNYGYTF
>TRBJ2-7|TRBD1|once|TRBV11-2
TGTGCCAGCAGCTTATCCGACAGGGCCTACGAGCAGTACTTC
CASSLSDRAYEQYF
>TRBJ1-2|TRBD1|.|TRBV4-3
TGCGCCAGCAGCCTAGGACAGGGGAACTATGGCTACACCTTC
CASSLGQGNYGYTF
>TRBJ2-7|.|.|TRBV27
TGTGCCAGCAGTTACCTTGTGGGGGGCGAGCAGTACTTC
CASSYLVGGEQYF
>TRBJ2-7|TRBD1|once|TRBV3-1/TRBV3-2
TGTGCCAGCAGCCTGGGACAGGGGGGTGACGTGGGCTCCTACGAGCAGTACTTC
CASSLGQGGDVGSYEQYF
>TRBJ2-3|.|.|TRBV4-1
TGCGCCAGCAGCCAAGAGTTGCGGAGCACAGATACGCAGTATTTT
CASSQELRSTDTQYF
>TRBJ2-1|.|.|TRBV5-6
TGTGCCAGCAGCTTGGTGGGCGGGGACCCCTACAATGAGCAGTTCTTC
CASSLVGGDPYNEQFF
>TRBJ2-7|TRBD1|.|TRBV11-1
TGTGCCAGCAGGGGGACAGGGAGACCCTACGAGCAGTACTTC
CASRGTGRPYEQYF
>TRBJ2-3|.|.|TRBV7-8
TGTGCCAGCAGCTTTCCCGGGGAGACGCAGTATTTT
CASSFPGETQYF
>TRBJ2-7|.|.|TRBV7-2
TGTGCCAGCAGCGACCACCCACAGGGCGAGCAGTACTTC
CASSDHPQGEQYF
>TRBJ1-2|.|.|TRBV5-5
TGTGCCAGCAGCCCGGACAGCCACTATGGCTACACCTTC
CASSPDSHYGYTF
>TRBJ1-5|TRBD1|few|TRBV30
TGTGCCTGGAGTCGGACAGGGGGATTCTATAGCAATCAGCCCCAGCATTTT
CAWSRTGGFYSNQPQHF
>TRBJ1-3|.|.|TRBV7-2
TGTGCCAGCAGCTTAGTCGTCGGTCGACAGTCCGGAAACACCATATATTTT
CASSLVVGRQSGNTIYF
>TRBJ2-7|TRBD2|once|TRBV3-1/TRBV3-2
TGTGCCAGCAGCCAATCTCGGGGGGAAAGCTACGAGCAGTACTTC
CASSQSRGESYEQYF
>TRBJ1-5|TRBD1|.|TRBV2
TGTGCTAGCCGGGACAGTGGTTATCAGCCCCAGCATTTT
CASRDSGYQPQHF
>TRBJ2-1|TRBD2|.|TRBV24-1
TGTGCCACCAGTGATCCGAACATAGCGGGGGGGGCTAATGAGCAGTTCTTC
CATSDPNIAGGANEQFF
>TRBJ1-3|.|.|TRBV5-5
TGTGCCAGCAGCTCCAAGAGCTCTGGAAACACCATATATTTT
CASSSKSSGNTIYF
>TRBJ1-1|TRBD1|once|TRBV7-6
TGTGCCAGCAGTGTAGGGACAGGGGGATACGGCACTGAAGCTTTCTTT
CASSVGTGGYGTEAFF
>TRBJ2-2|TRBD2|.|TRBV4-3
TGCGCCAGCAGCCAAGAGAGTCTAGCGGGAAACACCGGGGAGCTGTTTTTT
CASSQESLAGNTGELFF
>TRBJ2-1|.|.|TRBV5-1
TGCGCCAGCAGCTTGGCCGAAGGGGGGGCCCAATACAATGAGCAGTTCTTC
CASSLAEGGAQYNEQFF
>TRBJ2-7|TRBD1|.|TRBV27
TGTGCCAGCAGTCTATACAGGGGATCCTACGAGCAGTACTTC
CASSLYRGSYEQYF